This T cell receptor beta chain derives from a study of vaccination and CD4 T cells after COVID-19. The CDR3 spans 13 residues. Per the germline V gene, CDR1 is LNHDA and CDR2 is SQIVND (reference sequence). With 6 bases removed from V and 4 bases from J, the gap between germline ends came to 12 bases. Treatment noted: roughly 10-day PBMC culture with coronavirus spike peptide pools or control peptides (ViraFEST assay). In the case of this clonotype: Its target is not known.

Sequencing of DNA taken from cultured CD4+ T cells relied on the Oncomine TCR Beta short-read assay. TCRdb processed the PCR reads anew with MiXCR; each CDR3 protein has one entry. Of about 15,000 distinct CDR3 sequences listed, 65% to 80% are singletons. V and J are TRBV19 and TRBJ1-1, with D possibly matching TRBD1 (6 bases). The clonotype comes from a human donor who had recovered from COVID-19. The sequenced sample was CD4+ T cells from blood, cultured in vitro. The CDR3 region is CASRVQGSTEAFF. The DNA of the CDR3 is TGTGCCAGTAGAGTACAGGGAAGCACTGAAGCTTTCTTT.